This TCR beta chain was profiled in a study of blood T cell repertoires in COVID-19. Overall study: T cells, B-cell-depleted T cells, or PBMCs supplied cDNA or gDNA.

Germline trimming cut 5 bases from V and 4 bases from J; bases unmatched to any gene: 5. This CDR3 is built from 15 residues. CDR1 is SGHAT, CDR2 FQDESV, per germline (reference sequence). How the authors handled the data: Reference gene primer amplification in the assay estimated nucleated cell counts. Libraries were prepared by immunoSEQ multiplex PCR; TCRdb keeps only in-frame clonotypes and omits some of them. V, J and clone size are taken as reported in that table, and D and trimming were inferred from the DNA itself. The sample includes over 60,000 clones, about 80% seen only once; the top ten take around a sixth.

V gene TRBV11-1 combines with J gene TRBJ2-6; 7 bases are shared with TRBD1. Sequences were obtained from peripheral blood. The sequence was obtained from a human donor in a cohort sampled during active COVID-19. CDR3 DNA: TGTGCCAGCAGCCAGACAGGGTTCGGGGCCAACGTCCTGACTTTC. Translating it yields CASSQTGFGANVLTF.